These T cell receptor beta chains were read from a single sample in a study of T cell responses to AZD1222 COVID-19 vaccine. The table came from immunoSEQ multiplex PCR; TCRdb's copy has only in-frame clones and leaves some out. The sample lists about 120,000 clones; 90% were seen once. Sample: peripheral blood, taken 28 days after the second dose of the MenACWY control vaccine. The source is an adult who received the MenACWY meningococcal vaccine as a control. The CDR3 runs from the conserved cysteine through the conserved F or W. Clone size is given for some rows only: seen once, a few or many times, or a class if the clone is expanded.

v_gene,abundance,CDR3aa
TRBV6-1,NA,CASSETFLRTHEQYF
TRBV6-5,once,CASSYSRSHGYTF
TRBV29-1,NA,CSVGGQGNTQYF
TRBV24-1,NA,CATSERTGMGSTF
TRBV15,NA,CATSRHWTSGAQETQYF
TRBV6-5,NA,CASSLAGGTYEQYF
TRBV28,NA,CASSPRDSGRSF
TRBV2,NA,CASLLMELYGYTF
TRBV2,NA,CASSPGQGAFRGEQYF
TRBV2,NA,CASSEELTPGGYEQYF
TRBV24-1,NA,CATSDPSLSNQPQHF
TRBV11-2,NA,CASSYQGAAVYGYTF
TRBV23-1,NA,CASSQSPHGAGINLNTEAFF
TRBV6-5,few,CASSYIKGVETQYF
TRBV12-2,NA,CASRLSGTGANVLTF
TRBV20-1,once,CSASGNTEAFF
TRBV6-2/TRBV6-3,NA,CASSYREGAGGNQPQHF
TRBV28,few,CASENRVSGYEQYF
TRBV11-3,NA,CASSPGLASTGELFF
TRBV6-4,NA,CASSDSGQGSDTQYF
TRBV7-9,NA,CASSLALSYEQYF
TRBV9,NA,CASSVAGGPIQFYSNQPQHF
TRBV5-4,NA,CASSLRLAGFWQETQYF
TRBV7-2,NA,CASSLRVYNSPLHF
TRBV9,NA,CASSYTGTSDYNEQFF
TRBV2,NA,CASKKDSSYEQYF
TRBV7-8,NA,CASSHRGGEADTQYF
TRBV2,NA,CASSALGIGEEPQHF
TRBV2,NA,CASSESPSGVLEQFF
TRBV7-9,NA,CASSMSGRVGHNEQFF
TRBV25-1,NA,CASSESYTGGREKLFF
TRBV29-1,NA,CSVGRGGTDTQYF
TRBV29-1,NA,CSVEFRGRRRVKREAFF
TRBV7-2,NA,CASSLVLIGAPGYTF
TRBV7-6,NA,CASSLGGHYEQYF
TRBV13,NA,CASSLLSERADNNEQFF
TRBV19,NA,CASSGGTGYNEQFF
TRBV9,NA,CASSVTPPPGELFF
TRBV28,NA,CASSSLNGPEEKLFF
TRBV5-4,NA,CASSLSGQETQYF
TRBV7-8,NA,CASSHRDYSNQPQHF
TRBV11-2,NA,CASSPIGGAYNEQFF
TRBV5-4,NA,CASSLGTGRDGNTIYF
TRBV29-1,NA,CSVAASGRVDEQFF
TRBV12-3/TRBV12-4,NA,CASLLDYNSPLHF
TRBV5-5,NA,CASSLDRGLGETQYF